What follows are 10 T cell receptor beta chains derived from one specimen sequenced in a study of monozygotic twins with inflammatory bowel disease. TCRdb reprocessed the 5' RACE reads and stores each CDR3 protein as one record, lacking DNA. The table gives 350,000 to 500,000 distinct CDR3 sequences; the top ten clones make up around 2.4% of it. The sample consisted of blood. These receptors all stem from a human donor with ulcerative colitis or Crohn's disease, or a healthy co-twin of an affected twin (not recorded which).

The V and J genes are TRBV19 and TRBJ1-1. The CDR3 length is 13 residues. Germline CDR1 and CDR2: LNHDA and SQIVND (reference sequence). The chain's CDR3 is CASSILENTEAFF.

The CDR3 spells CASTGTGTRIYEQYF. The chain couples TRBV6-2 or TRBV6-3 to TRBJ2-7; lacking DNA, the TRBD2 call made by TCRdb goes unchecked. The germline V gene encodes CDR1 MNHEY and CDR2 SVGEGT. The CDR3 runs 15 residues.

V gene TRBV4-3 combines with J gene TRBJ1-4; TCRdb picks TRBD1, but there is no DNA to check that call. There are 16 residues in the CDR3. The germline CDR1 and CDR2 sequences are LGHNA and YSLEER. CDR3 residues: CASSQGGAATNEKLFF.

The chain couples TRBV4-2 to TRBJ2-3. The CDR3 loop spans 14 amino acids. CDR1 LGHNA and CDR2 YNFKEQ come from the germline V gene. Here the CDR3 reads CASSQGTGTDTQYF.

The chain's CDR3 is CASSRDFNTGELFF. The genes are TRBV7-2 and TRBJ2-2; TCRdb's assignment of TRBD2 cannot be checked, as there is no DNA. Looked up from germline, CDR1 is SGHTA and CDR2 is FQGNSA. This CDR3 contains 14 residues.

V gene TRBV6-5 combines with J gene TRBJ2-1; TCRdb designates TRBD1, a call that cannot be tested without DNA. The length of the CDR3 is 15 residues. CDR1 is MNHEY, CDR2 SVGAGI, per germline. Here the CDR3 reads CASSLEAGAYNEQFF.

This chain uses TRBV12-3 or TRBV12-4 with TRBJ2-7; the D gene TCRdb calls, TRBD1, cannot be checked with no DNA. This CDR3 spans 15 amino acids. The CDR3 loop is CASTAPWGQVYEQYF.

This chain joins TRBV3-1 and TRBJ1-5; the D call from TCRdb, TRBD1, cannot be confirmed without DNA. This CDR3 region has 17 residues. Germline CDR1 is LGHDT and CDR2 is YNNKEL (reference sequence). CDR3 sequence reads: CASSPKGGPNGNQPQHF. Using reference TRBV3-1 and TRBJ1-5 for the parts outside the CDR3, the full variable domain is DTAVSQTPKYLVTQMGNDKSIKCEQNLGHDTMYWYKQDSKKFLKIMFSYNNKELIINETVPNRFSPKSPDKAHLNLHINSLELGDSAVYFCASSPKGGPNGNQPQHFGDGTRLSIL.

This chain links TRBV5-1 with TRBJ1-3. The CDR3 spans 14 residues. Germline V gives CDR1 SGHRS, CDR2 YFSETQ. The CDR3 loop reads CASSLGSAGNTIYF.

CDR3 protein: CASSLRDSVETQYF. The chain employs TRBV5-4 and TRBJ2-5; TCRdb lists TRBD2, though no DNA is available to test this call. The CDR3 consists of 14 residues. Germline lookup yields CDR1 SGHNT and CDR2 YYREEE (reference sequence).